The 9 T cell receptor beta chains below were found in one sample sequenced in a study of shared clonotypes between healthy human individuals. Terminally differentiated effector memory CD45RA+ cells were excluded by CCR7 positive selection of CD45RO-negative cells. TCRdb keeps only in-frame clones here, not all; method: immunoSEQ multiplex PCR. The sample contains approximately 1.9 million clones, about 94% of which appear only once. Sequencing was performed on naive CD8+ T cells from PBMCs. These receptors all stem from a man younger than 30 in good health. Some clones in this sample may be carry-over from other donors' samples.

CDR3 DNA sequence: TGTGCCAGCAGCTTAGGCAGGGATCTCCACGAGCAGTACTTC. This gives the protein CASSLGRDLHEQYF. The chain uses TRBV13 and TRBJ2-7; possible D gene TRBD1, 5 bases. In germline, CDR1 is PRHDT, CDR2 FYEKMQ (reference sequence). CDR3 length: 14 amino acids. V was clipped by 0 bases and J by 5 bases, with 11 bases between them.

The chain joins TRBV19 to TRBJ2-5, with D maybe TRBD1 (5 bases). Germline V gene sequence: CDR1 LNHDA, CDR2 SQIVND (reference sequence). This CDR3 comprises 14 residues. The V end lost 5 bases, the J end lost 0 bases, and 10 bases lay between the germline ends. CDR3 sequence (DNA): TGTGCCAGTAGTCCACGACAGTACCAAGAGACCCAGTACTTC. It is translated as CASSPRQYQETQYF.

Comment on this clone: Additional DNA sequences in this sample encode the identical CDR3. The CDR3 here is CASSFAYEQYF. The CDR3 DNA follows: TGTGCCAGCAGCTTTGCCTACGAGCAGTACTTC. The chain links TRBV7-2 to TRBJ2-7, with no clear D. V was shortened by 3 bases and J by 2 bases, with 2 bases between the two germline ends. The germline V gene has CDR1 SGHTA and CDR2 FQGNSA. The CDR3 is 11 amino acids.

Details on this clone: At the DNA level, this CDR3 is encoded by other sequences in the same sample as well. Here the CDR3 reads CASSFGQTYEQYF. In nucleotides, the CDR3 is TGTGCCAGCAGTTTTGGACAAACTTACGAGCAGTACTTC. The chain links TRBV27 to TRBJ2-7, with D tentatively TRBD1 (5 bases). This CDR3 contains 13 residues. V lost 3 bases, J lost 4 bases, and 10 bases lay in between. Germline values: CDR1 MNHEY, CDR2 SMNVEV (reference sequence).

This clone was seen once. V and J are TRBV25-1 and TRBJ2-7, with 7 bases lining up with TRBD1. Germline V gene data show CDR1 as MGHDK and CDR2 as SYGVNS. The CDR3 is 13 amino acids. The trim removed 6 bases at V and 3 bases at J, leaving 5 bases unmatched. The CDR3 DNA sequence: TGTGCCAGCAGCTACAGGGGATTCTACGAGCAGTACTTC. Its translation: CASSYRGFYEQYF.

V gene TRBV9 combines with J gene TRBJ2-7; 10 bases are shared with TRBD2. Germline V gene lookup returns CDR1 SGDLS and CDR2 YYNGEE. CDR3 size: 16 residues. V lost 3 bases, J lost 3 bases, and 9 bases stayed unmatched. The CDR3 sequence: CASSESGLADDYEQYF. The DNA of the CDR3 is TGTGCCAGCAGCGAAAGTGGACTAGCGGATGACTACGAGCAGTACTTC. Variable domain in full (rest from reference TRBV9 and TRBJ2-7): DSGVTQTPKHLITATGQRVTLRCSPRSGDLSVYWYQQSLDQGLQFLIQYYNGEERAKGNILERFSAQQFPDLHSELNLSSLELGDSALYFCASSESGLADDYEQYFGPGTRLTVT.

This chain connects TRBV7-9 to TRBJ2-2; D unresolved. The CDR3 is made up of 16 amino acids. The ends were cut back, 0 bases at V and 1 base at J, with 9 bases in the middle. CDR1 is SEHNR and CDR2 is FQNEAQ in the germline V gene (reference sequence). CDR3 sequence reads: CASSLARTQNTGELFF. Here the CDR3 DNA reads TGTGCCAGCAGCTTAGCGCGCACTCAGAACACCGGGGAGCTGTTTTTT.

This clone was seen just once. The junction departs from the called germline gene at one end, perhaps through a read error. The chain uses TRBV5-1 and TRBJ2-3; D not resolved. Germline V gives CDR1 SGHRS, CDR2 YFSETQ. CDR3 length: 13 residues. CDR3 region: CASSQALTYTQYF. CDR3 bases: TGCGCCAGCAGCCAGGCCCTCACATATACGCAGTATTTT. Full variable domain (outside the CDR3, taken from reference TRBV5-1 and TRBJ2-3): KAGVTQTPRYLIKTRGQQVTLSCSPISGHRSVSWYQQTPGQGLQFLFEYFSETQRNKGNFPGRFSGRQFSNSRSEMNVSTLELGDSALYLCASSQALTYTQYFGPGTRLTVL.

The gene calls are TRBV9 and TRBJ1-1; TRBD1 might be the D (5 bases). Trimming shortened V by 3 bases and J by 2 bases, and 11 bases separated the two germline ends. CDR3 length equals 14 residues. Germline assignment: CDR1 SGDLS and CDR2 YYNGEE. In DNA form, the CDR3 reads TGTGCCAGCAGCGGGCGGGGACCCAACACTGAAGCTTTCTTT. Protein product: CASSGRGPNTEAFF.